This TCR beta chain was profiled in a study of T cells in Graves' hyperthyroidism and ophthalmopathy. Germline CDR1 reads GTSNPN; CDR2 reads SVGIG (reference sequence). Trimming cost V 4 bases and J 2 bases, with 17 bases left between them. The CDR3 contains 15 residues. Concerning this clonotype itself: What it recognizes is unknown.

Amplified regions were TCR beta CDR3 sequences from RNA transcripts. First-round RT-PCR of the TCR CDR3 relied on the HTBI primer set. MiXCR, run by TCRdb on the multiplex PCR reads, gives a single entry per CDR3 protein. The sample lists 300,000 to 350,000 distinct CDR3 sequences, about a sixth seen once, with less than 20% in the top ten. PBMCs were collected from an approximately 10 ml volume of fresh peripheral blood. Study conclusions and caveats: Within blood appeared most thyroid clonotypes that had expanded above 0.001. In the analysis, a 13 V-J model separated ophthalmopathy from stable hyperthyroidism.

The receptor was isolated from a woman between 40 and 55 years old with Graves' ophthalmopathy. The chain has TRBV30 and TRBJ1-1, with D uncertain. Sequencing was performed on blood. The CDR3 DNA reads TGTGCCTGGACCAGCGACCTACGGAGAAACACTGAAGCTTTCTTT. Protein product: CAWTSDLRRNTEAFF.